These 13 T cell receptor beta chains originate from one sample sequenced in a study of control samples from healthy donors and cancer patients. Repertoires were generated with immunoSEQ multiplex PCR, while TCRdb's copy carries only in-frame clones and drops some. The profile shows some 150,000 clones, around 91% of them singletons. The sample was blood. Receptors were obtained from a woman younger than 45 in good health.

The chain combines TRBV18 with TRBJ1-5, with unresolved D. The CDR3 has 14 amino acids. Germline V gene data show CDR1 as KGHSH and CDR2 as LQKENI. Between the trimmed V and J ends, which lost 5 bases and 2 bases, there was a span of 10 bases. The CDR3 region has the DNA TGTGCCAGCTCATCTGACACGGGCAATCAGCCCCAGCATTTT. It encodes CASSSDTGNQPQHF. Filled out from reference TRBV18 and TRBJ1-5, the complete variable domain reads NAGVMQNPRHLVRRRGQEARLRCSPMKGHSHVYWYRQLPEEGLKFMVYLQKENIIDESGMPKERFSAEFPKEGPSILRIQQVVRGDSAAYFCASSSDTGNQPQHFGDGTRLSIL.

The V call is TRBV19, the J call TRBJ2-5; possible D gene TRBD1, 5 bases. From germline, CDR1 is LNHDA and CDR2 SQIVND (reference sequence). The CDR3 extends over 13 amino acids. Trimming left V 3 bases short and J 1 base short, with 6 bases between. The CDR3 loop reads CASSIQGQETQYF. In nucleotides, the CDR3 is TGTGCCAGTAGTATCCAGGGCCAAGAGACCCAGTACTTC.

The rearrangement links TRBV19 to TRBJ1-5, with 10 positions matching TRBD1. The CDR3 is 16 amino acids. Per germline, CDR1 LNHDA and CDR2 SQIVND (reference sequence). V shed 4 bases, J shed 4 bases, and the junction held 7 bases outside the gene matches. The CDR3 nucleotides read TGTGCCAGTAGTAACCCCGGACAGGGGGGAAATCAGCCCCAGCATTTT. It encodes CASSNPGQGGNQPQHF.

This clone was found a few times. V gene TRBV7-3 combines with J gene TRBJ2-2; 13 bases map to TRBD2. CDR1 is SGHTA, CDR2 FQGTGA, per germline. Trimming cost V 2 bases and J 3 bases; bases outside gene matches: 3. The CDR3 loop spans 17 amino acids. The chain's CDR3 is CASSLGGLAGDTGELFF. The CDR3 DNA sequence: TGTGCCAGCAGCTTAGGCGGACTAGCGGGGGACACCGGGGAGCTGTTTTTT.

The gene calls are TRBV4-3 and TRBJ2-7; the match to TRBD1 covers 11 bases. The CDR3 has 15 amino acids. Germline CDR1 is LGHNA and CDR2 is YSLEER. V shed 3 bases and J 4 bases; nucleotides not matched to a gene: 5. Here the CDR3 reads CASSQDRGRTYEQYF. CDR3 DNA: TGCGCCAGCAGCCAGGACAGGGGGCGCACGTACGAGCAGTACTTC.

The gene calls are TRBV7-9 and TRBJ2-7, with 7 nucleotides matching TRBD1. Germline trimming cut 1 base from V and 3 bases from J; bases unmatched to any gene: 6. Germline CDR1 reads SEHNR; CDR2 reads FQNEAQ (reference sequence). The CDR3 runs to 15 residues. DNA for the CDR3: TGTGCCAGCAGCTTAGTCGGAGCAGGGGGCTACGAGCAGTACTTC. Protein sequence: CASSLVGAGGYEQYF.

The rearrangement joins TRBV13 to TRBJ2-3, with 7 bases that match TRBD2. The CDR3 is 15 residues long. The germline V gene has CDR1 PRHDT and CDR2 FYEKMQ (reference sequence). Unmatched junction bases numbered 9, after V lost 5 bases and J lost 4 bases. The CDR3 spells CASSPPPGLADTQYF. The CDR3 coding sequence is TGTGCCAGCAGCCCCCCACCCGGACTAGCAGATACGCAGTATTTT.

The gene calls are TRBV2 and TRBJ1-6; TRBD1 matches 10 bases. CDR1 is SNHLY and CDR2 is FYNNEI in the germline V gene. Germline trimming cut 7 bases from V and 8 bases from J; bases unmatched to any gene: 5. The CDR3 consists of 14 residues. The CDR3 spells CASTRDRGDSPLHF. The DNA for the CDR3 is TGTGCCAGCACCCGGGACAGGGGTGATTCACCCCTCCACTTT.

The V call is TRBV19, the J call TRBJ1-1; D not certain. The CDR3 runs to 14 residues. V was trimmed by 5 bases and J by 6 bases, leaving 16 bases between them. Per the germline V gene, CDR1 is LNHDA and CDR2 is SQIVND (reference sequence). DNA of the CDR3: TGTGCCAGTAGTGAACCGACACGGGCGTCTGAAGCTTTCTTT. Translated: CASSEPTRASEAFF. Full variable domain (missing parts from reference TRBV19 and TRBJ1-1): DGGITQSPKYLFRKEGQNVTLSCEQNLNHDAMYWYRQDPGQGLRLIYYSQIVNDFQKGDIAEGYSVSREKKESFPLTVTSAQKNPTAFYLCASSEPTRASEAFFGQGTRLTVV.

Remarks on this clone: The same CDR3 can be traced to other DNA sequences in this sample. CDR3 amino acids: CSVEGRGANYGYTF. In DNA, the CDR3 is TGCAGCGTTGAAGGTCGCGGAGCTAACTATGGCTACACCTTC. This chain joins TRBV29-1 and TRBJ1-2, with D unresolved. The germline CDR1 and CDR2 sequences are SQVTM and ANQGSEA. The CDR3 spans 14 residues. V shed 1 base and J shed 0 bases, with 9 bases lying between them.

This clone was detected once. V is TRBV2 and J is TRBJ2-3; no firm D call. CDR3 length: 14 residues. Trimming removed 6 bases at V and 0 bases at J, with 10 bases between. Per germline, CDR1 SNHLY and CDR2 FYNNEI. CDR3 DNA: TGTGCCAGCAGATCCGAGTCTAGCACAGATACGCAGTATTTT. It codes for CASRSESSTDTQYF.

This sequence joins TRBV3-1 (or the pseudogene TRBV3-2) and TRBJ2-1; 8 bases are a match to TRBD1. This CDR3 contains 15 residues. Germline V CDR1 and CDR2: LGHDT, YNNKEL (reference sequence). J lost 0 bases, V lost 4 bases, and 2 bases had no gene match. The CDR3 bases are TGTGCCAGCAGCCCAGGACAGGGCTCCTACAATGAGCAGTTCTTC. It codes for CASSPGQGSYNEQFF.

The rearrangement joins TRBV27 to TRBJ2-7; D gene ambiguous. The germline gives CDR1 MNHEY, CDR2 SMNVEV (reference sequence). Trimming stripped 2 bases from V and 1 base from J, with 6 bases between. This CDR3 has 13 residues. The CDR3 DNA reads as TGTGCCAGCAGTTTAACGGATTCCTACGAGCAGTACTTC. It codes for CASSLTDSYEQYF.